This T cell receptor beta chain was obtained from a study of cytomegalovirus exposure and HLA in healthy donors. Whole-study results and caveats: Three chains linked to CMV were shown in vitro to be specific for CMV antigens.

The PCR was carried out with 60 Vbeta primers and 13 Jbeta primers. In the original workflow: As a later analysis found, there were around 86 million unique TCR beta chains, of which roughly 11 million were shared. Data came from immunoSEQ multiplex PCR; TCRdb stores just in-frame clones and leaves some out. V and J calls and clone size are as listed in that table; D and trimming were resolved from the DNA. The sample holds roughly 150,000 clones, around 80% seen once. Those who donated were healthy bone marrow donors. Donors showed nominal health when sampled, although they likely had unrecorded immune exposures. As concerns this clone: What it binds is unknown.

Trimming took 6 bases from V and 6 from J; bases not matched to a gene: 5. The V gene's germline CDR1 is MDHEN and CDR2 SYDVKM. This CDR3 has 15 amino acids. V gene TRBV28 combines with J gene TRBJ2-1, with TRBD2 matching 13 bases. Input material: PBMCs. The source is a man aged 25-45 years in good health and CMV-seropositive. The CDR3 nucleotides read TGTGCCAGCAGATCGACTAGCGGGAGGACCAATGAGCAGTTCTTC. This sequence encodes CASRSTSGRTNEQFF.